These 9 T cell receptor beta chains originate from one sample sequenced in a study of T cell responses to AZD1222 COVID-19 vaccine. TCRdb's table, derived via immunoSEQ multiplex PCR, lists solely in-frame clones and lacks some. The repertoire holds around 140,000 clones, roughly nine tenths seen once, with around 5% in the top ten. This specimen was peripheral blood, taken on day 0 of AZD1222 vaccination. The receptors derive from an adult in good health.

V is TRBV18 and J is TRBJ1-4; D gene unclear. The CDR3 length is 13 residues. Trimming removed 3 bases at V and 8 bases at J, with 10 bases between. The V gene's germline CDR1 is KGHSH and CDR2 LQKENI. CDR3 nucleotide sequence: TGTGCCAGCTCACCGTCTGAAAGGGAAAAACTGTTTTTT. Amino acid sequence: CASSPSEREKLFF.

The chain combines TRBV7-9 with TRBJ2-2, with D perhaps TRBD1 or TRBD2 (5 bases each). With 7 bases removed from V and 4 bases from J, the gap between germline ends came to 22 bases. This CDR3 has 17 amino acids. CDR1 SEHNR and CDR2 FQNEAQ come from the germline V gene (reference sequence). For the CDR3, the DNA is TGTGCCAGCACCAACAAACCCGGGGCAATTTCCACCGGGGAGCTGTTTTTT. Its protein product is CASTNKPGAISTGELFF.

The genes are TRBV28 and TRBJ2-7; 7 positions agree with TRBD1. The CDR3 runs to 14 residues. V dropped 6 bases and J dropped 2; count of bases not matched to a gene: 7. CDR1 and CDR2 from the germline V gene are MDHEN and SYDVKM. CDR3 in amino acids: CASSHRTGTYEQYF. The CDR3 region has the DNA TGTGCCAGCAGCCATCGGACAGGAACCTACGAGCAGTACTTC.

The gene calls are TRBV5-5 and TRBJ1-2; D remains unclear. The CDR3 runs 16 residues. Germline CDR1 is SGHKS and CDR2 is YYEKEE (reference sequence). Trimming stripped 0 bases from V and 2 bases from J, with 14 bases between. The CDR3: CASSLGAEGKNYGYTF. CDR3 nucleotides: TGTGCCAGCAGCTTGGGGGCAGAAGGGAAAAACTATGGCTACACCTTC.

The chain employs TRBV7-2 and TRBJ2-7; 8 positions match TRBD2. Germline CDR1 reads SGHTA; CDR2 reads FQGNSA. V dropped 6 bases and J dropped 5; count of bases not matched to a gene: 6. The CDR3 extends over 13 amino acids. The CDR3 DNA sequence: TGTGCCAGCAGTCAAGCGGGAGTGGACGAGCAGTACTTC. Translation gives CASSQAGVDEQYF.

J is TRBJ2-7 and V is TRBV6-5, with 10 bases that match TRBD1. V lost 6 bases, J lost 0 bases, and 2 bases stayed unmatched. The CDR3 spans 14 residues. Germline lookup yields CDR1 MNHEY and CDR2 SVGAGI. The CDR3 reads CASRDRGPSYEQYF. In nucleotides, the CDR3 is TGTGCCAGCAGAGACAGGGGGCCCTCCTACGAGCAGTACTTC.

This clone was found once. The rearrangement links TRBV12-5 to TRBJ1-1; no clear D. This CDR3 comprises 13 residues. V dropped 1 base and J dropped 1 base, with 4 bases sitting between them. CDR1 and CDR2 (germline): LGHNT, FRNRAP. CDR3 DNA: TGTGCTAGTGGTTTGGCCAAGAACACTGAAGCTTTCTTT. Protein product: CASGLAKNTEAFF.

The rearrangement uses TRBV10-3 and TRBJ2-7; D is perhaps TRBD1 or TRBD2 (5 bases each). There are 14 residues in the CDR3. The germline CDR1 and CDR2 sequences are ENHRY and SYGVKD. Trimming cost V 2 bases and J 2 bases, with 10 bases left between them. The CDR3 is CAISEGDVTYEQYF. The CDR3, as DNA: TGTGCCATCAGTGAGGGGGACGTTACCTACGAGCAGTACTTC.

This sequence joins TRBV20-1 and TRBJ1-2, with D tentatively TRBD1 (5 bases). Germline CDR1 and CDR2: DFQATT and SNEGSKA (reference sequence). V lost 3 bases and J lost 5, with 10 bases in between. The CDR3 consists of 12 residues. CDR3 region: CSASTGTYGYTF. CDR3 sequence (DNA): TGCAGTGCTAGTACCGGGACTTATGGCTACACCTTC.